Each of the 22 T cell receptor beta chains below was sequenced from the same sample in a study of T cells after yellow fever vaccination. From the 5' RACE reads, TCRdb called clonotypes with MiXCR, one entry per CDR3 protein. The repertoire holds approximately 250,000 distinct CDR3 sequences, with about 7% as singletons. This specimen consisted of CD4+ T cells sorted from PBMCs, obtained on the day of the yellow fever booster vaccination. The receptors originated from a man aged 25-45 years who received the YFV17D yellow fever vaccine.

This clonotype was counted only a few times. The chain joins TRBV7-8 to TRBJ1-3; the D gene is possibly TRBD1 (5 bases). There are 15 residues in the CDR3. Germline V gene data show CDR1 as SGHVS and CDR2 as FQNEAQ. The V end lost 4 bases, the J end lost 3 bases, and 13 bases lay between the germline ends. The CDR3, as DNA: TGTGCCAGCAGCTCGCACCAGGGACGTGGAAACACCATATATTTT. Amino acids: CASSSHQGRGNTIYF.

V gene TRBV24-1 combines with J gene TRBJ2-1; tentative D call: TRBD1 (6 bases). Germline assignment: CDR1 KGHDR and CDR2 SFDVKD. The CDR3 spans 13 residues. V shed 3 bases and J shed 10 bases, with 12 bases lying between them. The CDR3, as DNA: TGTGCCACCAGTGATCCCGGGACATACGAGCAGTTCTTC. It is translated as CATSDPGTYEQFF.

There are many counts of this clonotype. The gene calls are TRBV29-1 and TRBJ2-6; D is unclear. The CDR3 covers 14 residues. Germline V lookup: CDR1 SQVTM, CDR2 ANQGSEA. V lost 6 bases and J lost 4, with 13 bases in between. CDR3 loop: CSVAPYEGANVLTF. The CDR3 DNA reads TGCAGCGTGGCTCCCTATGAAGGGGCCAACGTCCTGACTTTC. The variable domain in full, completed from reference TRBV29-1 and TRBJ2-6, reads SAVISQKPSRDICQRGTSLTIQCQVDSQVTMMFWYRQQPGQSLTLIATANQGSEATYESGFVIDKFPISRPNLTFSTLTVSNMSPEDSSIYLCSVAPYEGANVLTFGAGSRLTVL.

This clonotype was seen more than once but under ten times. The chain carries TRBV5-1 and TRBJ2-7; D not certain. CDR3 length: 14 residues. V lost 0 bases to trimming and J lost 4 bases, with 11 bases between them. CDR1 is SGHRS, CDR2 YFSETQ, per germline. CDR3 sequence: CASSLEFSLYEQYF. The CDR3, as DNA: TGCGCCAGCAGCTTGGAGTTTAGCTTGTACGAGCAGTACTTC.

The sample holds many counts of this clonotype. The chain joins TRBV5-5 to TRBJ1-4; D unresolved. V shed 7 bases and J shed 0 bases, with 7 bases lying between them. CDR3 length equals 13 residues. Germline values: CDR1 SGHKS, CDR2 YYEKEE (reference sequence). The CDR3 loop reads CASGPPTNEKLFF. The DNA of the CDR3 is TGTGCCAGCGGGCCTCCAACTAATGAAAAACTGTTTTTT.

This clonotype was counted only a few times. The V gene is TRBV5-1, the J gene TRBJ2-7; no clear D gene. The CDR3 covers 13 residues. Germline V gives CDR1 SGHRS, CDR2 YFSETQ. V gave up 5 bases and J gave up 5 bases, with 14 bases separating them. The CDR3 coding sequence is TGCGCCAGCAGGGTGCCCGCTGGCCACGAGCAGTACTTC. Its protein product is CASRVPAGHEQYF. Full variable domain (missing parts from reference TRBV5-1 and TRBJ2-7): KAGVTQTPRYLIKTRGQQVTLSCSPISGHRSVSWYQQTPGQGLQFLFEYFSETQRNKGNFPGRFSGRQFSNSRSEMNVSTLELGDSALYLCASRVPAGHEQYFGPGTRLTVT.

This clonotype was observed a few times. The chain is built from TRBV20-1 and TRBJ2-7; TRBD1 is a possible D gene (6 bases). The germline CDR1 and CDR2 sequences are DFQATT and SNEGSKA (reference sequence). V was shortened by 1 base and J by 0 bases, with 10 bases between the two germline ends. There are 14 residues in the CDR3. The CDR3 protein is CSARGTESSYEQYF. CDR3 DNA: TGCAGTGCTAGAGGGACAGAGAGCTCCTACGAGCAGTACTTC.

This clonotype was picked up a small number of times. The rearrangement uses TRBV9 and TRBJ1-3, with D unresolved. CDR1 is SGDLS and CDR2 is YYNGEE in the germline V gene. This CDR3 contains 15 residues. The V end lost 0 bases, the J end lost 4 bases, and 11 bases lay between the germline ends. The DNA of the CDR3 is TGTGCCAGCAGCGTAGATACGTTACCGGGAAACACCATATATTTT. Translation: CASSVDTLPGNTIYF.

This clonotype was seen many times. This chain links TRBV28 with TRBJ2-7, with D perhaps matching TRBD2 (6 bases). The CDR3 has 15 residues. V was trimmed by 1 base and J by 3 bases, leaving 13 bases between them. Per germline, CDR1 MDHEN and CDR2 SYDVKM. The CDR3 here is CASSLYGGALYEQYF. DNA of the CDR3: TGTGCCAGCAGTTTATACGGGGGAGCGCTCTACGAGCAGTACTTC.

V and J are TRBV29-1 and TRBJ2-7; 8 bases fit TRBD1. With V trimmed by 5 bases and J by 1 base, 10 bases remained unmatched. The germline V gene has CDR1 SQVTM and CDR2 ANQGSEA. The CDR3 has 15 residues. The CDR3: CSVIPGQVGSYEQYF. In DNA, the CDR3 is TGCAGCGTTATCCCGGGACAGGTTGGTTCCTACGAGCAGTACTTC.

This clonotype appeared a few times. This chain links TRBV7-6 with TRBJ2-1, with 11 bases fitting TRBD2. The CDR3 is 19 amino acids. Germline CDR1 is SGHVS and CDR2 is FNYEAQ. V trimming: 1 base; J trimming: 3 bases; junction bases outside the gene matches: 11. CDR3 loop: CASSLVPQTSGVLYNEQFF. CDR3 bases: TGTGCCAGCAGCTTAGTGCCCCAGACTAGCGGGGTTCTCTACAATGAGCAGTTCTTC.

This clonotype was seen at least ten times. Its ends do not fully match the called genes, so a read error is possible. The chain has TRBV14 and TRBJ2-1; the match to TRBD2 covers 10 bases. This CDR3 comprises 14 residues. Germline V lookup: CDR1 SGHDN, CDR2 FVKESK. For the CDR3, the DNA is TGTGCCAGCAGCCCACGGAGACTAGCGGGTTGGATAGGCTTC. Encoded protein: CASSPRRLAGWIGF.

The chain uses TRBV5-1 and TRBJ2-1; 9 bases align to TRBD2. Germline CDR1 reads SGHRS; CDR2 reads YFSETQ. This CDR3 region has 15 residues. V shed 2 bases, J shed 7 bases, and the junction held 7 bases outside the gene matches. This chain's CDR3 is CASSLVAGAINEQFF. CDR3 sequence (DNA): TGCGCCAGCAGCTTAGTAGCGGGAGCTATAAATGAGCAGTTCTTC.

This clonotype was counted many times. The rearrangement joins TRBV10-3 to TRBJ2-7; D may be TRBD2 (6 bases). The CDR3 loop spans 16 amino acids. The V and J ends lost 4 bases and 3 bases respectively, with 19 bases between them. Germline CDR1 is ENHRY and CDR2 is SYGVKD. The CDR3 DNA reads as TGTGCCATCAGTGTTGGGGGGATGCTCGGGAACTACGAGCAGTACTTC. Protein product: CAISVGGMLGNYEQYF.

This clonotype was picked up a small number of times. The rearrangement joins TRBV3-1 to TRBJ2-1, with unresolved D. Germline CDR1 is LGHDT and CDR2 is YNNKEL (reference sequence). The CDR3 totals 15 residues. Trimming removed 0 bases at V and 0 bases at J, with 6 bases between. CDR3 in amino acids: CASSQDGISYNEQFF. The CDR3 DNA follows: TGTGCCAGCAGCCAAGACGGAATCTCCTACAATGAGCAGTTCTTC.

This clonotype appeared many times. V gene TRBV10-1 combines with J gene TRBJ2-2, with a possible D match to TRBD2 (7 bases). Trimming shortened V by 2 bases and J by 5 bases, and 15 bases separated the two germline ends. CDR1 is WNHNN, CDR2 SYGVQD, per germline (reference sequence). This CDR3 spans 16 amino acids. The CDR3 sequence: CASSEGGGFRTGELFF. Here the CDR3 DNA reads TGCGCCAGCAGTGAGGGGGGGGGCTTTCGGACCGGGGAGCTGTTTTTT.

V and J are TRBV29-1 and TRBJ2-5; no reliable D call. V was trimmed by 4 bases and J by 1 base, leaving 10 bases between them. The CDR3 covers 13 residues. Germline V CDR1 and CDR2: SQVTM, ANQGSEA. CDR3 sequence (DNA): TGCAGCGTTGGGCGGAACGTCCAAGAGACCCAGTACTTC. It yields the protein CSVGRNVQETQYF.

The genes are TRBV10-3 and TRBJ2-1, with 8 bases matching TRBD1. The CDR3 runs to 16 residues. With V trimmed by 4 bases and J by 4 bases, 9 bases remained unmatched. Germline loops: CDR1 ENHRY, CDR2 SYGVKD. The CDR3 region has the DNA TGTGCCATCAGTGGGGCCGGGGACAGGCCGTACAATGAGCAGTTCTTC. This translates into CAISGAGDRPYNEQFF.

The V and J genes are TRBV20-1 and TRBJ2-1; 7 positions match TRBD2. J was trimmed by 10 bases and V by 6 bases; bases with no gene match: 18. The germline CDR1 and CDR2 sequences are DFQATT and SNEGSKA (reference sequence). The length of the CDR3 is 15 residues. Written as DNA, the CDR3 is TGCAGTGCCCCCGCGGGAGCCTCTACCCTTTACGAGCAGTTCTTC. Translation: CSAPAGASTLYEQFF.

The chain employs TRBV11-2 and TRBJ2-7; TRBD1 matches at 8 bases. Germline assignment: CDR1 SGHAT and CDR2 FQNNGV. The CDR3 is 20 amino acids. Trimming cost V 5 bases and J 0 bases; bases outside gene matches: 21. In DNA form, the CDR3 reads TGTGCCAGCAGCGATTCTACAGGGGGTGCGGGCACCGAGCTCTCCTACGAGCAGTACTTC. Translation: CASSDSTGGAGTELSYEQYF.

The chain is built from TRBV5-5 and TRBJ2-7, with 11 nucleotides matching TRBD1. Germline V gene sequence: CDR1 SGHKS, CDR2 YYEKEE (reference sequence). Unmatched junction bases numbered 5, after V lost 3 bases and J lost 6 bases. This CDR3 has 14 residues. This CDR3 is CASSSGTGGSEQYF. The CDR3 nucleotides read TGTGCCAGCAGCTCCGGGACAGGGGGATCCGAGCAGTACTTC.

This clonotype was seen a handful of times. J is TRBJ1-3 and V is TRBV5-1; D gene ambiguous. Germline V gives CDR1 SGHRS, CDR2 YFSETQ. Between the trimmed V and J ends, which lost 3 bases and 2 bases, there was a span of 15 bases. There are 16 residues in the CDR3. The CDR3 region has the DNA TGCGCCAGCAGCTCGAGCCCAGATGCGGCTGGAAACACCATATATTTT. It specifies CASSSSPDAAGNTIYF.